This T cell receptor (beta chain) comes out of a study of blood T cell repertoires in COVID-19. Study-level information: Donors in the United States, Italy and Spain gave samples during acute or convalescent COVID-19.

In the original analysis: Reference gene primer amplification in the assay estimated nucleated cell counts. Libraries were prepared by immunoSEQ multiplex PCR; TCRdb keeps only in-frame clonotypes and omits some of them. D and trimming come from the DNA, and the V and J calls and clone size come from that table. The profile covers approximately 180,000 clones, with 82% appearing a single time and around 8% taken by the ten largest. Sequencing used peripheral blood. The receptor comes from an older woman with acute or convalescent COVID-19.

The CDR3 sequence is CASSVAGDGWDTEAFF. The CDR3 DNA reads as TGTGCCAGCAGCGTAGCAGGGGACGGTTGGGACACTGAAGCTTTCTTT. The genes are TRBV9 and TRBJ1-1; D possibly corresponds to TRBD1 (6 bases). This CDR3 comprises 16 residues. In germline, CDR1 is SGDLS, CDR2 YYNGEE. V was trimmed by 0 bases and J by 3 bases, leaving 15 bases between them.